This T cell receptor (beta chain) was sequenced in a study of cytomegalovirus exposure and HLA in healthy donors. Study details: The 95 to 150 validation repertoires used the same platform as the approximately 700 first-cohort repertoires, a later analysis reported.

CDR3 length: 13 residues. V was cut by 1 base and J by 7 bases, with 10 bases left in between. Germline values: CDR1 MNHNS, CDR2 SASEGT. Study-level results: The study recorded 164 TCR beta chains that were cytomegalovirus-associated. It was confirmed in vitro that a few of the CMV-associated chains were specific for CMV antigens. The TCR clusters that emerged in the first cohort tended, a later analysis found, to co-occur in the approximately 110 validation repertoires.

Assay: immunoSEQ multiplex PCR; the TCRdb copy retains only in-frame clones and omits some. The data show approximately 260,000 clones, about 86% seen once. As to this clone: The antigen is not known.

The sequenced sample was PBMCs. This sequence joins TRBV6-1 and TRBJ1-2; D unresolved. The receptor's source is a woman aged 18 to 35 in good health and CMV-seronegative. CDR3 DNA sequence: TGTGCCAGCAGTGAAGACGCGGTGGGTGGCTACACCTTC. Encoded protein: CASSEDAVGGYTF.